Listed here are 15 T cell receptor beta chains from one sample, sequenced in a study of OX40 agonist ivuxolimab in advanced cancers. The protocol was immunoSEQ multiplex PCR, while the TCRdb copy is restricted to in-frame clones and leaves out a portion. The sample yields 15,000 to 20,000 clones, roughly 78% seen once. Sequenced here: CD4+ or CD8+ T cells sorted from blood, sampled in a trial of the OX40 agonist ivuxolimab. Receptor source: an adult with an advanced solid tumor such as melanoma, head and neck, liver or kidney cancer.

The rearrangement links TRBV5-1 to TRBJ2-5, with 10 bases that match TRBD1. CDR1 and CDR2 from the germline V gene are SGHRS and YFSETQ. Trimming took 0 bases from V and 4 from J; bases not matched to a gene: 6. The CDR3 spans 16 residues. CDR3 region: CASSLGYRDRGETQYF. The DNA of the CDR3 is TGCGCCAGCAGCTTGGGCTACCGGGACAGGGGAGAGACCCAGTACTTC.

The CDR3 nucleotides are TGTGCCAGCAGCTTAGGAGCGGGGGGCAATCAGCCCCAGCATTTT. As protein: CASSLGAGGNQPQHF. The chain links TRBV11-2 to TRBJ1-5; maybe TRBD1 (5 bases). The CDR3 length is 15 residues. V lost 1 base and J lost 2, with 9 bases in between. The germline gives CDR1 SGHAT, CDR2 FQNNGV.

The gene calls are TRBV7-8 and TRBJ2-3, with 9 bases aligning to TRBD2. The J segment lost 1 base and the V segment lost 1 base, leaving 9 bases of the junction unmatched. The CDR3 runs 18 residues. Germline CDR1 reads SGHVS; CDR2 reads FQNEAQ. The CDR3 DNA sequence: TGTGCCAGCAGCTTAGTGATAGCGGGAGCAGCGGGCACAGATACGCAGTATTTT. Protein product: CASSLVIAGAAGTDTQYF.

This rearrangement joins TRBV4-1 to TRBJ1-2; no definite D call. Germline-derived CDR1 and CDR2 are MGHRA and YSYEKL. Trimming took 4 bases from V and 6 from J, leaving 18 bases between them. The CDR3 spans 15 residues. CDR3 loop: CASSPLWGKGDGYTF. CDR3 in DNA: TGCGCCAGCAGCCCTCTTTGGGGAAAAGGTGATGGCTACACCTTC.

As DNA, the CDR3 is TGTGCCAGCAGCCTTGGCTCGACCGGCTACGAGCAGTACTTC. It specifies CASSLGSTGYEQYF. V usage is TRBV7-9 and J usage is TRBJ2-7; D is ambiguous. CDR1 is SEHNR and CDR2 is FQNEAQ in the germline V gene (reference sequence). The CDR3 totals 14 residues. Trimming took off 5 bases at V and 3 bases at J, with 14 bases between the two ends.

CDR3 residues: CASSSGDMNTEAFF. The CDR3 coding sequence is TGTGCCAGCAGTTCGGGGGACATGAACACTGAAGCTTTCTTT. The chain links TRBV27 to TRBJ1-1; D possibly corresponds to TRBD1 (6 bases). Germline lookup yields CDR1 MNHEY and CDR2 SMNVEV (reference sequence). CDR3 length: 14 residues. The germline V and J ends were trimmed by 4 bases and 0 bases, with 9 bases remaining between them.

The V call is TRBV9, the J call TRBJ2-5; 8 bases match TRBD2. Trimming removed 2 bases from V and 3 bases from J; junction bases left unmatched: 15. There are 18 residues in the CDR3. From germline, CDR1 is SGDLS and CDR2 YYNGEE. CDR3 sequence: CASSVGTRAGPLKETQYF. In DNA, the CDR3 is TGTGCCAGCAGCGTGGGGACTAGAGCGGGACCCCTTAAAGAGACCCAGTACTTC.

The chain employs TRBV10-1 and TRBJ2-7, with TRBD2 matching 9 bases. From germline, CDR1 is WNHNN and CDR2 SYGVQD (reference sequence). V shed 0 bases, J shed 2 bases, and the junction held 5 bases outside the gene matches. CDR3 length equals 16 residues. This chain's CDR3 is CASSESLSSGTYEQYF. The CDR3 DNA reads TGCGCCAGCAGTGAGTCGCTTTCTAGCGGGACCTACGAGCAGTACTTC.

The chain links TRBV7-2 to TRBJ2-5; no clear D gene. Germline-derived CDR1 and CDR2 are SGHTA and FQGNSA. The CDR3 is 16 residues long. V lost 6 bases to trimming and J lost 2 bases, with 19 bases between them. The CDR3 loop reads CASRRLGWDLQETQYF. The CDR3 DNA reads TGTGCCAGCAGGCGACTTGGGTGGGATCTACAAGAGACCCAGTACTTC. Filled out from reference TRBV7-2 and TRBJ2-5, the complete variable domain reads GAGVSQSPSNKVTEKGKDVELRCDPISGHTALYWYRQSLGQGLEFLIYFQGNSAPDKSGLPSDRFSAERTGGSVSTLTIQRTQQEDSAVYLCASRRLGWDLQETQYFGPGTRLLVL.

The CDR3 region is CASKVAGGNYEQYF. The CDR3 DNA follows: TGTGCCAGCAAGGTAGCGGGAGGGAACTACGAGCAGTACTTC. V and J are TRBV27 and TRBJ2-7; the match to TRBD2 covers 11 bases. V was pared by 7 bases and J by 3 bases, with 5 bases of the junction left unmatched. Germline loops: CDR1 MNHEY, CDR2 SMNVEV (reference sequence). The CDR3 totals 14 residues.

The chain couples TRBV4-3 to TRBJ2-4, with 7 bases identical to TRBD1. Trimming removed 0 bases from V and 4 bases from J; junction bases left unmatched: 6. Germline assignment: CDR1 LGHNA and CDR2 YSLEER. The CDR3 is 16 residues long. The CDR3 sequence: CASSQDRGRGKNIQYF. The CDR3 DNA reads as TGCGCCAGCAGCCAAGATCGGGGCAGGGGGAAAAACATTCAGTACTTC.

The chain joins TRBV27 to TRBJ2-3, with 9 positions matching TRBD2. CDR1 and CDR2 from the germline V gene are MNHEY and SMNVEV (reference sequence). V shed 5 bases, J shed 3 bases, and the junction held 15 bases outside the gene matches. This CDR3 spans 18 amino acids. The CDR3 here is CASSPQYPKAGGTDTQYF. The CDR3 region has the DNA TGTGCCAGCAGTCCCCAATACCCAAAAGCGGGAGGAACAGATACGCAGTATTTT.

The chain has TRBV15 and TRBJ1-2; 7 positions match TRBD1. Germline V lookup: CDR1 LNHNV, CDR2 YYDKDF (reference sequence). The CDR3 is made up of 17 amino acids. V shed 1 base, J shed 4 bases, and the junction held 12 bases outside the gene matches. CDR3 sequence reads: CATSRGWSEGATYGYTF. DNA for the CDR3: TGTGCCACCAGCAGAGGATGGTCGGAGGGGGCTACCTATGGCTACACCTTC.

This chain links TRBV27 with TRBJ2-1; maybe TRBD2 (6 bases). The CDR3 covers 15 residues. Germline loops: CDR1 MNHEY, CDR2 SMNVEV (reference sequence). Between the trimmed V and J ends, which lost 5 bases and 0 bases, there was a span of 11 bases. The CDR3 spells CASSPRGNSYNEQFF. CDR3 DNA sequence: TGTGCCAGCAGTCCCCGGGGGAACTCCTACAATGAGCAGTTCTTC.

This rearrangement joins TRBV7-2 to TRBJ2-4; TRBD2 aligns across 11 bases. This CDR3 spans 18 amino acids. J lost 3 bases, V lost 1 base, and 8 bases had no gene match. CDR1 and CDR2 (germline): SGHTA, FQGNSA. CDR3 residues: CASSLGAGTSGRKNIQYF. Here the CDR3 DNA reads TGTGCCAGCAGCTTAGGAGCCGGGACTAGCGGTCGCAAAAACATTCAGTACTTC.